These 12 T cell receptor beta chains came from one sample sequenced in a study of tumor and adjacent non-tumor tissue in lung cancer. Three rounds of nested PCR, following a modified ARM-PCR protocol, produced the TCRbeta library. TCRdb used MiXCR to reprocess the multiplex PCR reads, holding one entry per CDR3 protein. The sample contains under 150,000 distinct CDR3 sequences, around 66% of which appear only once. No cell sorting was done before RNA was extracted from the tissue. The sequencing sample was made of lung tumor tissue. These receptors came from a man in his fifties or sixties with small cell lung cancer.

In this sample, this clonotype turned up many times. The chain recombines TRBV11-3 with TRBJ2-5; 11 nucleotides match TRBD2. Germline V gene data show CDR1 as SGHNT and CDR2 as YENEEA. This CDR3 has 14 amino acids. Trimming cost V 5 bases and J 4 bases; bases outside gene matches: 3. Here the CDR3 DNA reads TGTGCCAGCAGCCCAGGACTAGCGGGAGAGACCCAGTACTTC. Translated, it gives CASSPGLAGETQYF. The full variable domain, completed using reference TRBV11-3 and TRBJ2-5, is EAGVVQSPRYKIIEKKQPVAFWCNPISGHNTLYWYLQNLGQGPELLIRYENEEAVDDSQLPKDRFSAERLKGVDSTLKIQPAELGDSAVYLCASSPGLAGETQYFGPGTRLLVL.

This clonotype was counted only a few times. This rearrangement joins TRBV28 to TRBJ1-5, with TRBD1 matching 8 bases. CDR1 MDHEN and CDR2 SYDVKM come from the germline V gene. Trimming cost V 7 bases and J 5 bases; bases outside gene matches: 1. The CDR3 has 12 residues. CDR3 nucleotide sequence: TGTGCCAGCAAGACAGGGGATCAGCCCCAGCATTTT. It codes for CASKTGDQPQHF.

For this clonotype: At one of its ends the junction is not consistent with the germline gene, which may arise from a read error. The gene calls are TRBV20-1 and TRBJ2-1; TRBD2 agrees at 13 bases. The CDR3 length is 16 residues. Germline CDR1 and CDR2: DFQATT and SNEGSKA (reference sequence). The CDR3, as DNA: TGCAGTACTAGAGGACTAGCGGGAGTTTCCTACAATGAGCAGTTCTTC. Its translation: CSTRGLAGVSYNEQFF.

Concerning this clonotype itself: The junction shows a germline mismatch at one end, possibly a read error. The V call is TRBV12-3 or TRBV12-4, the J call TRBJ2-1, with 10 nucleotides matching TRBD2. This CDR3 has 16 amino acids. The CDR3 here is CAISRSSGSPYNEQFF. In DNA, the CDR3 is TGTGCCATCAGTAGGTCTAGCGGGAGTCCCTACAATGAACAGTTCTTC.

This clonotype is a singleton in its sample. Sequence at one end of the junction differs from germline and may be a read error. This chain links TRBV20-1 with TRBJ2-3; D not certain. This CDR3 has 12 amino acids. Germline CDR1 reads DFQATT; CDR2 reads SNEGSKA (reference sequence). DNA for the CDR3: TGCAGTGGTAGAGATGGGACAGATACGCAGTATTTT. Translated, it gives CSGRDGTDTQYF.

Details on this clonotype: This may be a read error, as it is one base from a much larger clone. This chain uses TRBV20-1 with TRBJ2-7; 8 nucleotides agree with TRBD2. V shed 4 bases, J shed 4 bases, and the junction held 6 bases outside the gene matches. The CDR3 is 13 amino acids. Germline V CDR1 and CDR2: DFQATT, SNEGSKA (reference sequence). The CDR3 nucleotides are TGCAGTGCTATGGCACTAGCGGAATACGAGCAGTACTTC. This gives the protein CSAMALAEYEQYF.

This clonotype appeared a single time. At one end, the junction sequence differs from germline, possibly due to a read error. The chain uses TRBV11-2 and TRBJ2-3; possible D gene TRBD2, 5 bases. The CDR3 length is 13 residues. Germline CDR1 is SGHAT and CDR2 is FQNNGV. The CDR3 DNA reads as TGTGTCAGCATCGCGCAACTAGGAGATACGCAGTATTTT. Its protein product is CVSIAQLGDTQYF.

In regard to this clonotype: A much larger clonotype is one base distant, so this may be a read error. The chain couples TRBV11-2 to TRBJ2-1, with 10 nucleotides matching TRBD1. This CDR3 has 20 amino acids. The germline V gene has CDR1 SGHAT and CDR2 FQNNGV. The CDR3 loop is CASSRSWSPGQGRTGDEQLF. The CDR3 nucleotides are TGTGCCAGCAGCCGCTCATGGAGCCCGGGACAGGGGCGCACGGGGGATGAGCAGCTCTTC.

As regards this clonotype: The junction does not match germline at one end; this may be a read error. This chain joins TRBV11-3 and TRBJ2-1, with D possibly TRBD2 on 5 matching bases. This CDR3 contains 16 residues. Looked up from germline, CDR1 is SGHNT and CDR2 is YENEEA. The CDR3 region is CASSFVPGAEKNDQFF. For the CDR3, the DNA is TGTGCCAGCAGCTTCGTCCCTGGAGCGGAGAAGAATGATCAGTTCTTC.

The table lists this clonotype with a few counts. The conserved phenylalanine or tryptophan is not found at the CDR3 terminus, so this likely reflects a read error. The chain is built from TRBV11-2 and TRBJ2-5; the D gene is possibly TRBD1 (7 bases). CDR3 size: 15 residues. Trimming removed 5 bases from V and 9 bases from J, with 22 bases in between. CDR1 and CDR2 (germline): SGHAT, FQNNGV. The CDR3 spells CASSPTGTAGEAQYV. DNA of the CDR3: TGTGCCAGCAGCCCCACCGGGACAGCTGGGGAGGCCCAGTACGTC.

The CDR3 bases are TGCAGTGCTAGAGGGGGACTAGCGGGAGTAAGTGAGCAGTTCTTC. As protein: CSARGGLAGVSEQFF. This chain connects TRBV20-1 to TRBJ2-1, with 14 bases identical to TRBD2. The V segment lost 1 base and the J segment 9 bases; nucleotides outside the gene matches: 5. The CDR3 has 15 residues. The germline V gene encodes CDR1 DFQATT and CDR2 SNEGSKA (reference sequence).

About this clonotype: Relative to the germline gene, one junction end is altered; a read error may explain this. The chain joins TRBV11-2 to TRBJ2-1; D unresolved. CDR3 length: 14 residues. From germline, CDR1 is SGHAT and CDR2 FQNNGV. DNA of the CDR3: TGTGCCAGCAGCTTGCGCGGCTACTTAGATGAGCAGTTCTTT. Protein product: CASSLRGYLDEQFF.